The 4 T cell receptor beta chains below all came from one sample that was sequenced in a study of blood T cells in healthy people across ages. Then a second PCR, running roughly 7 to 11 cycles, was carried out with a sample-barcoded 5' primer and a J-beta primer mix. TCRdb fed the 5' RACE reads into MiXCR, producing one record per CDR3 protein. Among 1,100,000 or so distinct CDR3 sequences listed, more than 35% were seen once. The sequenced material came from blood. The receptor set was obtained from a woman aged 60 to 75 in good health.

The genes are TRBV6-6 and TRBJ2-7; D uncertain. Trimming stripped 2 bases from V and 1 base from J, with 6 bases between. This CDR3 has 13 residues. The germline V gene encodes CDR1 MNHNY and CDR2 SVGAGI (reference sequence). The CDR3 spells CASSYKESYEQYF. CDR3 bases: TGTGCCAGCAGTTACAAGGAATCCTACGAGCAGTACTTC.

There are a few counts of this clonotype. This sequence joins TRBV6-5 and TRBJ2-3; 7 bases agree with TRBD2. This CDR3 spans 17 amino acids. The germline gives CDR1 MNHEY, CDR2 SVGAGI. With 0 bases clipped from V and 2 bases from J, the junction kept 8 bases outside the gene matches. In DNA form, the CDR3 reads TGTGCCAGCAGTTACTCTTCAGCGGGGCCTGCCACAGATACGCAGTATTTT. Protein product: CASSYSSAGPATDTQYF.

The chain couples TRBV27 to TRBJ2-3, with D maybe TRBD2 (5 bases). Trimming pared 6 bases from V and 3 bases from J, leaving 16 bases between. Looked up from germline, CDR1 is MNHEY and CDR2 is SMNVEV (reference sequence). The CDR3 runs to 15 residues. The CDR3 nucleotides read TGTGCCAGCAGCCAACCCAACCTAGCAACAGATACGCAGTATTTT. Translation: CASSQPNLATDTQYF.

The DNA for the CDR3 is TGTGCCAGCAGTTTCTCCCGACGCACAGATACGCAGTATTTT. It translates to CASSFSRRTDTQYF. The chain links TRBV12-3 or TRBV12-4 to TRBJ2-3; unclear D gene. V was clipped by 3 bases and J by 1 base, with 8 bases between them. This CDR3 spans 14 amino acids.